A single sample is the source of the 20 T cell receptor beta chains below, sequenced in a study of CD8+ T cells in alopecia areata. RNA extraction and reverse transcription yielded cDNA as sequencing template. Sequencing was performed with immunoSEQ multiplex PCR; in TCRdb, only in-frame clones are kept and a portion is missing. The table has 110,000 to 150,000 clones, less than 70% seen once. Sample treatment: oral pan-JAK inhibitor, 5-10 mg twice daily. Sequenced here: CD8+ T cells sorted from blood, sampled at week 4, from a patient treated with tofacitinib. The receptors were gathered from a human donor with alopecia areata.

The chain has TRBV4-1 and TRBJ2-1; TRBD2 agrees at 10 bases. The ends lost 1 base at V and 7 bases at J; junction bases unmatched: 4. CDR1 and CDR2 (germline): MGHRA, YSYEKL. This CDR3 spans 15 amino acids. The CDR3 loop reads CASSQGAGGMNEQFF. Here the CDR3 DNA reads TGCGCCAGCAGCCAAGGAGCGGGGGGGATGAATGAGCAGTTCTTC.

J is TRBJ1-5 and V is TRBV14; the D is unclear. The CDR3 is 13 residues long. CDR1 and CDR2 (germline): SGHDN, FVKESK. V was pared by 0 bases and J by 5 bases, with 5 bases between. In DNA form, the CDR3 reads TGTGCCAGCAGCCAAGATTTGGATCAGCCCCAGCATTTT. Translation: CASSQDLDQPQHF.

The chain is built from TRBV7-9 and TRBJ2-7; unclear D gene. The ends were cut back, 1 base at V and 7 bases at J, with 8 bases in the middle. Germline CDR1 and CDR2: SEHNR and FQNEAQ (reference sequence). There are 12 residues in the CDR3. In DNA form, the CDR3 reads TGTGCCAGCAGCTTAGGAAGAAAGGAGCAGTACTTC. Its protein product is CASSLGRKEQYF.

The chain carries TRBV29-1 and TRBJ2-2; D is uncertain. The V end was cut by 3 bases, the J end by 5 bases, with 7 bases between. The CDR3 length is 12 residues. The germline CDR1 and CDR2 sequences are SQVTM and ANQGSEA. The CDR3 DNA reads TGCAGCGTTGAGGCTGTGACCGGGGAGCTGTTTTTT. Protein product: CSVEAVTGELFF.

CDR3 loop: CASSQGVTGEAYEQYF. CDR3 nucleotide sequence: TGTGCCAGCAGCCAAGGTGTGACAGGGGAGGCCTACGAGCAGTACTTC. V and J are TRBV4-2 and TRBJ2-7, with 8 bases lining up with TRBD1. The length of the CDR3 is 16 residues. Germline CDR1 reads LGHNA; CDR2 reads YNFKEQ. After removal of 1 base from V and 2 bases from J, the junction contained 7 bases not matched to a gene.

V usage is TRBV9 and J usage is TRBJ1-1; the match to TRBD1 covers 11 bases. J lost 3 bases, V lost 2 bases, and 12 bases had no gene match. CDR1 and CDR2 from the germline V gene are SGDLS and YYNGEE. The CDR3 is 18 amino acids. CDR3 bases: TGTGCCAGCAGCGTCAACCGGGACAGGGGGGGTCGGGACACTGAAGCTTTCTTT. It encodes CASSVNRDRGGRDTEAFF.

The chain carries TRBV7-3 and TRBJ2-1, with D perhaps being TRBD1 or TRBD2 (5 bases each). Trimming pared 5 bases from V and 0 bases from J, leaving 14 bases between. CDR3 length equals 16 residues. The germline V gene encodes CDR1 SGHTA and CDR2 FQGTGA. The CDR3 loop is CASSPLEGSSYNEQFF. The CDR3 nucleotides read TGTGCCAGCAGCCCCCTAGAGGGGAGCTCCTACAATGAGCAGTTCTTC.

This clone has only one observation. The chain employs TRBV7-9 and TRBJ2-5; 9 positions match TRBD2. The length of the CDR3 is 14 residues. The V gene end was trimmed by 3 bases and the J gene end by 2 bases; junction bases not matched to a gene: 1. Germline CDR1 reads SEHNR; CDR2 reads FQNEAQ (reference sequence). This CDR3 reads CASSFSGGQETQYF. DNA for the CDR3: TGTGCCAGCAGCTTTAGCGGGGGACAAGAGACCCAGTACTTC.

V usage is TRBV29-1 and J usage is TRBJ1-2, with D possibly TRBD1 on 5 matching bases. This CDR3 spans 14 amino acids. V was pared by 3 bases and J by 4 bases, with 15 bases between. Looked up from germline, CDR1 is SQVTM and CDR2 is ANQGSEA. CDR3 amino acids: CSVETQGLGYGYTF. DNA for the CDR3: TGCAGCGTTGAGACCCAGGGATTAGGCTATGGCTACACCTTC.

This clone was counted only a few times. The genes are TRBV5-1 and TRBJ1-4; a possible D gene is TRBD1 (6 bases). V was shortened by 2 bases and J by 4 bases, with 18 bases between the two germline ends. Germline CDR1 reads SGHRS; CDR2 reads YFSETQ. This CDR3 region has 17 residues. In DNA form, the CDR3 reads TGCGCCAGCAGCTTCCCCATAGAGGACAGTGATAATGAAAAACTGTTTTTT. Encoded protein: CASSFPIEDSDNEKLFF.

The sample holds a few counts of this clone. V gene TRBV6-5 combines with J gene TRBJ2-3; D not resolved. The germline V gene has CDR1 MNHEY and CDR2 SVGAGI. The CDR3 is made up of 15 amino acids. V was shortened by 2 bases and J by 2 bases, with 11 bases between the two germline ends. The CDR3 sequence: CASSYGSPHTDTQYF. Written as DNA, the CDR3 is TGTGCCAGCAGTTACGGCTCCCCCCACACAGATACGCAGTATTTT.

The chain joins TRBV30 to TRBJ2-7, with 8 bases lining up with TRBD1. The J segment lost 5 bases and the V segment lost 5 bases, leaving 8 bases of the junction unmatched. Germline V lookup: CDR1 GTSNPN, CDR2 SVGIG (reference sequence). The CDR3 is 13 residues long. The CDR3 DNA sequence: TGTGCCTGGTTGGAGACAGGGGTCCACGAGCAGTACTTC. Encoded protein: CAWLETGVHEQYF.

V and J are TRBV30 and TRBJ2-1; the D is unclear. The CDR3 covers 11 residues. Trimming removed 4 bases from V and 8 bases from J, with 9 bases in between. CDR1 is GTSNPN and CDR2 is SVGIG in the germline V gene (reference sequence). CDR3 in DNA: TGTGCCTGGACCCCTGGGGATGAGCAGTTCTTC. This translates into CAWTPGDEQFF. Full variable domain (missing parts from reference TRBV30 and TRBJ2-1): SQTIHQWPATLVQPVGSPLSLECTVEGTSNPNLYWYRQAAGRGLQLLFYSVGIGQISSEVPQNLSASRPQDRQFILSSKKLLLSDSGFYLCAWTPGDEQFFGPGTRLTVL.

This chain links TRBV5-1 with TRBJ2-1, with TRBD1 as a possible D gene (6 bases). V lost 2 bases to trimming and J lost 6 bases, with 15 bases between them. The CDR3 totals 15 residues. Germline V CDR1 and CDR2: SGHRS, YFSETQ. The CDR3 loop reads CASSFRPGDPNEQFF. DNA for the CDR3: TGCGCCAGCAGCTTTCGGCCAGGGGATCCCAATGAGCAGTTCTTC.

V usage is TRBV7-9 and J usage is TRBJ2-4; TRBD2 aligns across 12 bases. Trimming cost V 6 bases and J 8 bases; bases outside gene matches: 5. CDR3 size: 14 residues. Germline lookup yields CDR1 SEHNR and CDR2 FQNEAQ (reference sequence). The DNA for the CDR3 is TGTGCCAGCAGTTCTAGGACTAGCGGGGACATTCAGTACTTC. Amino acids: CASSSRTSGDIQYF.

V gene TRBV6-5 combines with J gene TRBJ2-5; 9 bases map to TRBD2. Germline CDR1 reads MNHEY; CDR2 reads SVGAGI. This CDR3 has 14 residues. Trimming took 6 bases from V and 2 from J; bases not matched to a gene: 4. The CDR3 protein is CASRTSGEQETQYF. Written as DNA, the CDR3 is TGTGCCAGCAGGACTAGCGGAGAACAAGAGACCCAGTACTTC.

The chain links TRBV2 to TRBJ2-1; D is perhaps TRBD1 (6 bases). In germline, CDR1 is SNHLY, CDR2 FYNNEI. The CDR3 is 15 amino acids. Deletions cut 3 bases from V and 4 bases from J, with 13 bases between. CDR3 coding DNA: TGTGCCAGCAGTGATGTGGGGGCAGGGTACAATGAGCAGTTCTTC. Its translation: CASSDVGAGYNEQFF.

The CDR3 spells CATSRRGSSQPQHF. The CDR3 DNA follows: TGTGCCACCAGCCGCAGGGGTAGTAGTCAGCCCCAGCATTTT. The rearrangement uses TRBV15 and TRBJ1-5, with D maybe TRBD1 (6 bases). V was trimmed by 5 bases and J by 6 bases, leaving 14 bases between them. The CDR3 spans 14 residues. The V gene's germline CDR1 is LNHNV and CDR2 YYDKDF (reference sequence).

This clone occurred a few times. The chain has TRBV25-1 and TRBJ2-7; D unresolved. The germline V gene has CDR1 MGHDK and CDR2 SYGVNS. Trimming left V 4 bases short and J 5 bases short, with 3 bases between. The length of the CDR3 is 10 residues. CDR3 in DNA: TGTGCCAGCAGTGGTGACGAGCAGTACTTC. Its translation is CASSGDEQYF.

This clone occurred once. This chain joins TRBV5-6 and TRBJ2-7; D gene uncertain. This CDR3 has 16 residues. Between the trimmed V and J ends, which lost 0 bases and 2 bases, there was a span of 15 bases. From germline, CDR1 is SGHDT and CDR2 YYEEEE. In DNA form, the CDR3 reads TGTGCCAGCAGCTTGGATCGCCCCAGGCGTACCTACGAGCAGTACTTC. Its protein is CASSLDRPRRTYEQYF.